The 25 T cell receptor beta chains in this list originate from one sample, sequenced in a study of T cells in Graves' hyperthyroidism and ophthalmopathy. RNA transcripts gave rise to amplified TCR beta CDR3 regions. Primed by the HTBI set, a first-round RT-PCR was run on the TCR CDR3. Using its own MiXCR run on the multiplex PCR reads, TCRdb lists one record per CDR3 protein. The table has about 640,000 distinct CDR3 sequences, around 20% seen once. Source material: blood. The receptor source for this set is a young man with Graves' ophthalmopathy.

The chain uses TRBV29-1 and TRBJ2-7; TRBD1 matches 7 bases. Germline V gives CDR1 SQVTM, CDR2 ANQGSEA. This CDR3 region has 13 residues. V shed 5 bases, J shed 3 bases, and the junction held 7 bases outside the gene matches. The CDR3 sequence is CSVSPGQSYEQYF. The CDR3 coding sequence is TGCAGCGTTTCTCCGGGACAGAGCTACGAGCAGTACTTC.

The CDR3 loop is CASSPRVLAGGPGELFF. The DNA for the CDR3 is TGCGCCAGCAGCCCAAGAGTTCTAGCGGGAGGGCCCGGGGAGCTGTTTTTT. This chain connects TRBV4-1 to TRBJ2-2, with 12 bases lining up with TRBD2. The CDR3 runs to 17 residues. J was trimmed by 6 bases and V by 4 bases; bases with no gene match: 9. Germline V gives CDR1 MGHRA, CDR2 YSYEKL.

DNA of the CDR3: TGTGCCAGCAGTCATGACAGGGGTGTTCATGAAGCTTTCTTT. Protein sequence: CASSHDRGVHEAFF. This chain uses TRBV5-4 with TRBJ1-1, with 8 bases aligning to TRBD1. This CDR3 has 14 amino acids. Germline lookup yields CDR1 SGHNT and CDR2 YYREEE (reference sequence). J lost 7 bases, V lost 5 bases, and 10 bases had no gene match.

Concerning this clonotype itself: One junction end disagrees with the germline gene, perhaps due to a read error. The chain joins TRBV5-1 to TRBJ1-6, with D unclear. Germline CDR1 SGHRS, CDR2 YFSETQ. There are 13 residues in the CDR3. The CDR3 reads CASSFGPYSPLHF. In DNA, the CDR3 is TGTGCCAGCAGCTTTGGTCCATATTCACCCCTCCACTTT.

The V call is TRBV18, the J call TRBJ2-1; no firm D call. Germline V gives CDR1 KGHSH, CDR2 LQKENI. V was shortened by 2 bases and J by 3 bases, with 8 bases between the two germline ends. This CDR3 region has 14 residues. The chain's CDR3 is CASSPNAGYNEQFF. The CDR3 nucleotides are TGTGCCAGCTCACCAAACGCCGGCTACAATGAGCAGTTCTTC.

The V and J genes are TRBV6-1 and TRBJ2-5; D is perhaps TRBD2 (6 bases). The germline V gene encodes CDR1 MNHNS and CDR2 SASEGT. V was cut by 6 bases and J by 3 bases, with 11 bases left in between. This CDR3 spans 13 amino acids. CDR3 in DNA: TGTGCCAGCAGCCGGGACTTAAAAGAGACCCAGTACTTC. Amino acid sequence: CASSRDLKETQYF.

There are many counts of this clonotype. The CDR3 protein is CASSLWGAPGTDTQYF. In DNA form, the CDR3 reads TGTGCCAGCAGCCTGTGGGGAGCGCCTGGAACAGATACGCAGTATTTT. V is TRBV7-3 and J is TRBJ2-3; tentative D call: TRBD2 (5 bases). V was clipped by 5 bases and J by 3 bases, with 18 bases between them. The CDR3 has 16 amino acids. The V gene's germline CDR1 is SGHTA and CDR2 FQGTGA.

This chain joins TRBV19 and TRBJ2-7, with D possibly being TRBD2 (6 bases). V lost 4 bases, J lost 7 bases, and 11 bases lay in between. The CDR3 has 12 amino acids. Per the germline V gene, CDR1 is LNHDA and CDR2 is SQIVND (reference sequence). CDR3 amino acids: CASSNQAGEQYF. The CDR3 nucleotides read TGTGCCAGTAGTAACCAGGCGGGGGAGCAGTACTTC. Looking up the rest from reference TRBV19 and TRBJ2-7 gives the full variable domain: DGGITQSPKYLFRKEGQNVTLSCEQNLNHDAMYWYRQDPGQGLRLIYYSQIVNDFQKGDIAEGYSVSREKKESFPLTVTSAQKNPTAFYLCASSNQAGEQYFGPGTRLTVT.

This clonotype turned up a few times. CDR3 amino acids: CASSQDRGYNQPQHF. For the CDR3, the DNA is TGCGCCAGCAGCCAAGATCGAGGGTACAATCAGCCCCAGCATTTT. The chain carries TRBV4-1 and TRBJ1-5; no clear D. V was shortened by 0 bases and J by 3 bases, with 9 bases between the two germline ends. CDR1 MGHRA and CDR2 YSYEKL come from the germline V gene. This CDR3 spans 15 amino acids.

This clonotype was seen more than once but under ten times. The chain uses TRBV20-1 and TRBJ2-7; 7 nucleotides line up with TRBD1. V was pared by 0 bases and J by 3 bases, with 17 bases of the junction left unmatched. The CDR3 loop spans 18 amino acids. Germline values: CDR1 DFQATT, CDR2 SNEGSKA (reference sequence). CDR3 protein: CSARDRETGYSYLYEQYF. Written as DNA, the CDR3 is TGCAGTGCTAGAGATCGTGAGACAGGGTATTCTTACCTCTACGAGCAGTACTTC.

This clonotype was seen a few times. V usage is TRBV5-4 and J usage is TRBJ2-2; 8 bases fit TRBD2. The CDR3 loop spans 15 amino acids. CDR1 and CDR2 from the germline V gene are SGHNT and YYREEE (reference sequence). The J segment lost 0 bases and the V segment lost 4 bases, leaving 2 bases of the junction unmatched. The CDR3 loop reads CASSVGRANTGELFF. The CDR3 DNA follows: TGTGCCAGCAGCGTCGGGAGGGCGAACACCGGGGAGCTGTTTTTT.

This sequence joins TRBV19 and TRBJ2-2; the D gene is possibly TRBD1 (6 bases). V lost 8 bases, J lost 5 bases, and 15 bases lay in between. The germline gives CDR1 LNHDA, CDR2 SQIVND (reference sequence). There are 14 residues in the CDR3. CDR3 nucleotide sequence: TGTGCCAGTGCCGTCCGTCAGGGGACCGGGGAGCTGTTTTTT. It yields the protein CASAVRQGTGELFF.

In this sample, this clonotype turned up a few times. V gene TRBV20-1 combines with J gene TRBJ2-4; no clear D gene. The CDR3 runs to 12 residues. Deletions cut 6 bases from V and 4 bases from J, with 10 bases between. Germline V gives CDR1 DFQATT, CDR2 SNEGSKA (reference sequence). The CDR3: CSAPEAKNIQYF. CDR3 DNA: TGCAGTGCCCCGGAAGCTAAAAACATTCAGTACTTC.

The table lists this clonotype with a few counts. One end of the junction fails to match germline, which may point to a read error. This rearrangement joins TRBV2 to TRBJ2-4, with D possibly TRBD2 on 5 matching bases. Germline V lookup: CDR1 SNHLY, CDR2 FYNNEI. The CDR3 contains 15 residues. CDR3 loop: CASEGGLVAKNILYF. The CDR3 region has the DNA TGTGCCAGCGAGGGCGGCCTCGTAGCCAAAAACATTCTGTACTTC.

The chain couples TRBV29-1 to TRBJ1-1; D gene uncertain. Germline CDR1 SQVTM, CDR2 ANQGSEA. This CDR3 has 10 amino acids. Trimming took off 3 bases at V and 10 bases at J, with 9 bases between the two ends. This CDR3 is CSVDSGGAFF. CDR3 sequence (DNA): TGCAGCGTTGATTCAGGAGGAGCTTTCTTT.

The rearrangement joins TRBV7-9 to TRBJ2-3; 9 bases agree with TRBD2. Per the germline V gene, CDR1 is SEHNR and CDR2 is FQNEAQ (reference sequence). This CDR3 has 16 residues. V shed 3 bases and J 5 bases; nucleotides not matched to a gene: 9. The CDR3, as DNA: TGTGCCAGCAGCTTTTACGTAGCGGGAGCTGGAGATACGCAGTATTTT. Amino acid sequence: CASSFYVAGAGDTQYF.

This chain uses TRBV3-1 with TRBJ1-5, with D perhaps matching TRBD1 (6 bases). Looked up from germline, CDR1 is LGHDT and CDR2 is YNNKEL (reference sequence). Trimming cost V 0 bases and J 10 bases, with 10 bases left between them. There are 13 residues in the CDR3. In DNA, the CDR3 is TGTGCCAGCAGCCAAGAAGGGGGGGGCCCCCAGCATTTT. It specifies CASSQEGGGPQHF. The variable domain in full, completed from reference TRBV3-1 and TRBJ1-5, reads DTAVSQTPKYLVTQMGNDKSIKCEQNLGHDTMYWYKQDSKKFLKIMFSYNNKELIINETVPNRFSPKSPDKAHLNLHINSLELGDSAVYFCASSQEGGGPQHFGDGTRLSIL.

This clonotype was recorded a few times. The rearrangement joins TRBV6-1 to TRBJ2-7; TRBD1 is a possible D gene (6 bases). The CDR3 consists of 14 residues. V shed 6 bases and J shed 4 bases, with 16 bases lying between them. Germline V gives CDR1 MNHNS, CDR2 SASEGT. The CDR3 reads CASRQIGTPYEQYF. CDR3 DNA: TGTGCCAGCAGGCAGATCGGGACACCATACGAGCAGTACTTC.

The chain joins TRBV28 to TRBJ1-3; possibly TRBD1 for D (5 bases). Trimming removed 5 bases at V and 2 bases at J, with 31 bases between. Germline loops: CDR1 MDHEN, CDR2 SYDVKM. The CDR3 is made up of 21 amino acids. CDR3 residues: CASSAPWDLPSGRLPGNTIYF. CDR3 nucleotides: TGTGCCAGCAGTGCCCCTTGGGACCTCCCAAGCGGGAGGTTACCTGGAAACACCATATATTTT.

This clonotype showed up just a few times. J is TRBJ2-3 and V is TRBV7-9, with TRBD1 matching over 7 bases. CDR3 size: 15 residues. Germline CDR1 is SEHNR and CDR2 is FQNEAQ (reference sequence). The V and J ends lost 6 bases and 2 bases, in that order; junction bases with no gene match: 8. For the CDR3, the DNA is TGTGCCAGCAGGTCGGGACAGATAAACACAGATACGCAGTATTTT. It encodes CASRSGQINTDTQYF.

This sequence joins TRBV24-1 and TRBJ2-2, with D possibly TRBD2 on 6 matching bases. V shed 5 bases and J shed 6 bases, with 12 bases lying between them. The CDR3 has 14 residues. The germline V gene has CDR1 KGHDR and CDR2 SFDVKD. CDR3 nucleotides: TGTGCCACCAGTGTCGGGGGTCTGGCCGGGGAGCTGTTTTTT. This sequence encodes CATSVGGLAGELFF.

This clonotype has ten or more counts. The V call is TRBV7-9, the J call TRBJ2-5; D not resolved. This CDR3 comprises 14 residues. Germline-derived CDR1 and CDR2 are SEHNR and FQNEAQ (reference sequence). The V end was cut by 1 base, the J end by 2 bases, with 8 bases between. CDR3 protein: CASSLEGSQETQYF. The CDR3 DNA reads TGTGCCAGCAGCTTAGAGGGCAGTCAAGAGACCCAGTACTTC.

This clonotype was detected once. The CDR3 loop is CASSLEAGDTSPLHF. The DNA of the CDR3 is TGTGCCAGCAGCTTAGAAGCAGGAGATACTTCACCCCTCCACTTT. The chain carries TRBV7-2 and TRBJ1-6, with D uncertain. Trimming took off 1 base at V and 9 bases at J, with 13 bases between the two ends. The CDR3 has 15 amino acids. Germline V lookup: CDR1 SGHTA, CDR2 FQGNSA.

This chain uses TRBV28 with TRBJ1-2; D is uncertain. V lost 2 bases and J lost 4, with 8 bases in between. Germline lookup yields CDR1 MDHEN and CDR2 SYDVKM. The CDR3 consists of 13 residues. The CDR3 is CASSLKAVYGYTF. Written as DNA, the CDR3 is TGTGCCAGCAGTTTAAAGGCTGTCTATGGCTACACCTTC.

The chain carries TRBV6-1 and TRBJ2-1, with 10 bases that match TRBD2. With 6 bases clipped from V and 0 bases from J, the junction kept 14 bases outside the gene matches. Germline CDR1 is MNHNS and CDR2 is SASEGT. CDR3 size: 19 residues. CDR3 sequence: CASRLGLAGVGSSYNEQFF. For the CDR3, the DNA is TGTGCCAGCAGATTAGGTCTAGCGGGAGTGGGGAGCTCCTACAATGAGCAGTTCTTC.